Following are 28 T cell receptor beta chains from one sample sequenced in a study of tumor-infiltrating lymphocytes in primary liver carcinoma. The investigators made TCR beta cDNA from about 500 ng total RNA, using a constant-region primer. Each TCR beta library was derived from three nested multiplex PCR rounds that employed slightly modified ARM-PCR. Primers for the first two PCR rounds were TRBV1-TRBV30 forward primers and a C-beta reverse primer (about 9 cycles per round). Using its own MiXCR run on the multiplex PCR reads, TCRdb lists one record per CDR3 protein. The sample lists approximately 80,000 distinct CDR3 sequences, approximately 62% occurring once. It was from about 19-30 mg of unsorted bulk tissue that RNA and DNA were co-extracted. Specimen: tumor-adjacent normal liver tissue. These receptors all come from a man aged 40-50 years with primary liver carcinoma and hepatitis B virus infection.

Of note for this clonotype: The final CDR3 position lacks the conserved phenylalanine or tryptophan, pointing to a likely read error. No DNA is shown, since the ends of the CDR3 on it are uncertain; the CDR3 is the one TCRdb lists. This chain connects TRBV6-6 to TRBJ2-7; the tabulated D call, TRBD2, remains unverified against the DNA. Germline V gene lookup returns CDR1 MNHNY and CDR2 SVGAGI (reference sequence). The CDR3 length equals 14 residues, ends included. CDR3: CASSPTSGGYEQYY.

Points on this clonotype: Compared with germline, one end of the junction differs, possibly owing to a read error. V usage is TRBV11-3 and J usage is TRBJ2-1; perhaps TRBD2 as D (5 bases). CDR3 length: 13 amino acids. Per germline, CDR1 SGHNT and CDR2 YENEEA. In DNA, the CDR3 is TGTACCAGCAGCTCGGGATCTTACAATGTGCAGTTATTC. This encodes CTSSSGSYNVQLF.

The chain recombines TRBV7-3 with TRBJ2-1; D is possibly TRBD2 (6 bases). Germline CDR1 and CDR2: SGHTA and FQGTGA. V was pared by 5 bases and J by 6 bases, with 14 bases between. This CDR3 has 14 residues. The CDR3: CASSQYGTLNEQFF. CDR3 nucleotides: TGTGCCAGCAGCCAGTACGGGACTCTCAATGAGCAGTTCTTC.

With respect to this clonotype: Its ends do not fully match the called genes, so a read error is possible. This chain connects TRBV30 to TRBJ2-1; possible D gene TRBD2, 5 bases. The CDR3 sequence is 15 residues long. The germline CDR1 and CDR2 sequences are GTSNPN and SVGIG (reference sequence). CDR3 sequence reads: CASTTTQSSHNEQFF. The CDR3 bases are TGTGCCTCGACTACCACTCAGAGCTCCCACAATGAGCAGTTCTTC.

There are many counts of this clonotype. The chain employs TRBV6-5 and TRBJ2-1; unclear D gene. The CDR3 extends over 11 amino acids. Germline CDR1 and CDR2: MNHEY and SVGAGI. Trimming removed 7 bases from V and 7 bases from J, with 8 bases in between. The CDR3 is CASTQRNEQFF. CDR3 bases: TGTGCCAGCACCCAGCGAAATGAGCAGTTCTTC.

In regard to this clonotype: Lacking the conserved final phenylalanine or tryptophan, this CDR3 likely reflects a read error. The CDR3 nucleotides are TGTGCTAGCAGTTTAGGGACAGGGGATTACAATGAGCAGTTCCTC. Amino acids: CASSLGTGDYNEQFL. The chain combines TRBV11-2 with TRBJ2-1, with 10 bases aligning to TRBD1. Germline V gives CDR1 SGHAT, CDR2 FQNNGV. The CDR3 loop spans 15 amino acids.

The chain has TRBV2 and TRBJ2-1; either TRBD1 or TRBD2 may fit D (5 bases each). The V end was cut by 10 bases, the J end by 2 bases, with 24 bases between. Looked up from germline, CDR1 is SNHLY and CDR2 is FYNNEI. This CDR3 contains 17 residues. The CDR3 loop is CANNEAPTGGPYNEQFF. The CDR3 nucleotides read TGTGCCAACAATGAAGCCCCTACTGGGGGACCCTACAATGAGCAGTTCTTC.

In this sample, this clonotype turned up a few times. No conserved phenylalanine or tryptophan is present at the end of the CDR3, so a read error is the likely explanation. This rearrangement joins TRBV6-2 or TRBV6-3 to TRBJ2-1, with 8 bases lining up with TRBD2. The CDR3 loop spans 15 amino acids. The germline V gene encodes CDR1 MNHEY and CDR2 SVGEGT. This CDR3 reads CASSYTGGHGYEQFL. In DNA, the CDR3 is TGTGCCAGTAGTTACACGGGAGGGCACGGCTATGAGCAGTTCCTC.

Remarks on this clonotype: Possible read error: a much larger clone is one base away. Given the absence of the conserved phenylalanine or tryptophan at the CDR3 end, a read error is likely. The V gene is TRBV12-5, the J gene TRBJ2-1; D not resolved. Germline loops: CDR1 LGHNT, CDR2 FRNRAP. V lost 5 bases and J 6 bases, leaving 11 bases between the germline ends. There are 13 residues in the CDR3. As DNA, the CDR3 is TGTGCTAGTGGTCCCCGTTACTCCAATGAGCAGTTCTTA. Protein product: CASGPRYSNEQFL.

The chain is built from TRBV12-3 or TRBV12-4 and TRBJ1-1; D possibly corresponds to TRBD1 (6 bases). There are 16 residues in the CDR3. Deletions cut 3 bases from V and 0 bases from J, with 14 bases between. CDR3 sequence (DNA): TGTGCCAGCAGTTTCGGTCAGGGGAACATGAACACTGAAGCTTTCTTT. Its translation: CASSFGQGNMNTEAFF.

This clonotype showed up just a few times. V is TRBV7-2 and J is TRBJ2-3; possibly TRBD2 for D (6 bases). Trimming stripped 0 bases from V and 4 bases from J, with 11 bases between. The germline CDR1 and CDR2 sequences are SGHTA and FQGNSA. The CDR3 contains 15 residues. The CDR3 nucleotides are TGTGCCAGCAGCTTAGCGGGAGGCTGGTCAGATACGCAGTATTTT. Translation gives CASSLAGGWSDTQYF.

This clonotype was counted only a few times. The genes are TRBV6-1 and TRBJ2-1, with D possibly TRBD2 on 6 matching bases. The V gene lost 10 bases and the J gene lost 2 bases, with 15 bases spanning the gap. CDR3 size: 14 residues. CDR1 and CDR2 (germline): MNHNS, SASEGT. CDR3: CATSAGQAYNEQFF. DNA for the CDR3: TGTGCCACCTCGGCGGGGCAGGCCTACAATGAGCAGTTCTTC.

To note about this clonotype: A much larger clone sits a single nucleotide away, making a read error possible. In DNA form, the CDR3 reads TGTACCAGCAGTTTTTACTTTGGGGAGCTGTTTTTT. This codes for CTSSFYFGELFF. The rearrangement links TRBV28 to TRBJ1-4; D unresolved. The DNA end lines up better with TRBJ2-2; the J call may be wrong. Germline V gene data show CDR1 as MDHEN and CDR2 as SYDVKM. The CDR3 runs to 12 residues.

To note about this clonotype: The conserved phenylalanine or tryptophan is not found at the CDR3 terminus, so this likely reflects a read error. The rearrangement links TRBV6-1 to TRBJ2-7; 9 positions agree with TRBD1. Germline assignment: CDR1 MNHNS and CDR2 SASEGT. This CDR3 region has 15 residues. CDR3 loop: CASIETGTGSYEQYL. DNA of the CDR3: TGTGCCAGCATTGAAACCGGGACAGGGAGTTACGAGCAGTACCTC.

This clonotype was observed once. The CDR3 DNA follows: TGCGCCAGCAGCCTGGACGGGGCTAGAAGGCTTGGTGAGCAGTTCTTC. The encoded protein is CASSLDGARRLGEQFF. The J gene is TRBJ2-1, the V gene TRBV5-1; D may be TRBD1 or TRBD2 (5 bases each). CDR1 and CDR2 from the germline V gene are SGHRS and YFSETQ. This CDR3 comprises 16 residues. V was cut by 4 bases and J by 9 bases, with 23 bases left in between.

About this clonotype itself: This sequence may be a read error, since a much larger clone differs from it by one base. The chain recombines TRBV28 with TRBJ2-6; the D gene is possibly TRBD2 (6 bases). The germline V gene encodes CDR1 MDHEN and CDR2 SYDVKM. This CDR3 has 15 residues. V gave up 7 bases and J gave up 2 bases, with 12 bases separating them. CDR3 DNA sequence: TGTGCCAGCACTTTCGGAGGGGCTGGGGCCAACGTCCTGACTTTC. It is translated as CASTFGGAGANVLTF.

Notes on this clonotype: One end of the junction fails to match germline, which may point to a read error. The rearrangement joins TRBV5-4 to TRBJ2-3; D remains unclear. CDR3 size: 13 residues. Germline V gene sequence: CDR1 SGHNT, CDR2 YYREEE (reference sequence). CDR3 loop: CASSQESFDMQYF. CDR3 in DNA: TGTGCCAGCAGCCAGGAAAGTTTCGATATGCAGTATTTT. The whole variable domain, remainder taken from reference TRBV5-4 and TRBJ2-3, is ETGVTQSPTHLIKTRGQQVTLRCSSQSGHNTVSWYQQALGQGPQFIFQYYREEENGRGNFPPRFSGLQFPNYSSELNVNALELDDSALYLCASSQESFDMQYFGPGTRLTVL.

This clonotype was detected ten times or more. The chain couples TRBV28 to TRBJ2-7; 10 nucleotides line up with TRBD1. The V gene end was trimmed by 7 bases and the J gene end by 0 bases; junction bases not matched to a gene: 3. CDR3 size: 14 residues. Germline CDR1 MDHEN, CDR2 SYDVKM. CDR3 nucleotides: TGTGCCAGCATCCGGACAGGGGGCTCCTACGAGCAGTACTTC. Its protein is CASIRTGGSYEQYF. The entire variable domain, with the rest obtained from reference TRBV28 and TRBJ2-7, is as follows: DVKVTQSSRYLVKRTGEKVFLECVQDMDHENMFWYRQDPGLGLRLIYFSYDVKMKEKGDIPEGYSVSREKKERFSLILESASTNQTSMYLCASIRTGGSYEQYFGPGTRLTVT.

This clonotype was recorded a few times. The junction departs from the called germline gene at one end, perhaps through a read error. The rearrangement links TRBV6-1 to TRBJ1-2; no definite D call. The CDR3 totals 12 residues. Germline CDR1 reads MNHNS; CDR2 reads SASEGT. The CDR3 loop reads CASSAPQYGYPF. The CDR3, as DNA: TGTGCCAGCAGTGCCCCCCAATATGGCTACCCCTTC.

This chain joins TRBV4-2 and TRBJ2-5, with TRBD2 matching over 10 bases. This CDR3 has 18 residues. J lost 5 bases, V lost 1 base, and 13 bases had no gene match. Germline loops: CDR1 LGHNA, CDR2 YNFKEQ. The CDR3 coding sequence is TGTGCCAGCAGCCAAGGCCTCCGCAGCGGGAGGGCCTTGGAGACCCAGTACTTC. Its protein is CASSQGLRSGRALETQYF.

The chain couples TRBV10-3 to TRBJ1-5; D possibly corresponds to TRBD2 (5 bases). The last part of the DNA fits TRBJ2-3 better; the J call may be wrong. The CDR3 has 15 residues. Germline values: CDR1 ENHRY, CDR2 SYGVKD. The CDR3 sequence is CAISGPGLNNQPQYF. CDR3 in DNA: TGTGCCATCAGTGGTCCCGGACTCAATAATCAGCCCCAGTATTTT.

This clonotype was observed a handful of times. The J gene is TRBJ2-3, the V gene TRBV5-5; 10 nucleotides agree with TRBD2. V shed 4 bases and J 6 bases; nucleotides not matched to a gene: 11. CDR1 and CDR2 from the germline V gene are SGHKS and YYEKEE (reference sequence). This CDR3 region has 16 residues. This CDR3 reads CASSLLAAGGGDTQYF. Here the CDR3 DNA reads TGTGCCAGCAGCCTCTTAGCAGCGGGAGGGGGGGATACGCAGTATTTT.

A word on this clonotype: This is likely a read error, given that the CDR3 carries no conserved phenylalanine or tryptophan at its end. The DNA is left out, because the CDR3 cannot be placed on it with certainty; the CDR3 is given as TCRdb lists it. The chain's CDR3 is CSVEFATYERYL. The chain couples TRBV29-1 to TRBJ2-7. In germline, CDR1 is SQVTM, CDR2 ANQGSEA. The CDR3 numbers 12 amino acids, ends counted.

A word on this clonotype: This could be a read error, since a much larger clone is one nucleotide away. This chain links TRBV6-5 with TRBJ2-3; TRBD2 aligns across 9 bases. This CDR3 region has 17 residues. Germline values: CDR1 MNHEY, CDR2 SVGAGI. J gave up 3 bases and V 4 bases, and 11 bases lay outside the gene matches. This CDR3 is CASSSLPPSGGTDTQYF. The CDR3 DNA reads TGTGCCAGCAGTTCACTCCCCCCAAGCGGGGGGACAGATACGCAGTATTTT.

Points on this clonotype: This sequence may be a read error, since a much larger clone differs from it by one base. The rearrangement links TRBV10-3 to TRBJ2-7, with D perhaps being TRBD1 or TRBD2 (5 bases each). The CDR3 spans 14 residues. The germline V gene has CDR1 ENHRY and CDR2 SYGVKD. The CDR3 DNA is TGTGCCATCAAGCAGGGAGAGATAAACTACGAGCAGTGCTTC. Encoded protein: CAIKQGEINYEQCF.

This clonotype was observed a handful of times. The rearrangement links TRBV30 to TRBJ2-3; D unclear. Germline V gives CDR1 GTSNPN, CDR2 SVGIG (reference sequence). The CDR3 runs 11 residues. Trimming removed 4 bases from V and 6 bases from J, with 8 bases in between. CDR3 region: CAWKTPDTQYF. CDR3 bases: TGTGCCTGGAAGACCCCGGATACGCAGTATTTT.

For this clonotype: As the CDR3 is not closed by the conserved phenylalanine or tryptophan, this likely results from a read error. The V call is TRBV28, the J call TRBJ2-7; 14 positions agree with TRBD2. Germline V lookup: CDR1 MDHEN, CDR2 SYDVKM. The V segment lost 3 bases and the J segment 2 bases; nucleotides outside the gene matches: 12. The CDR3 length is 19 residues. The CDR3 coding sequence is TGTGCCAGCAGTTTTTTCAGACTAGCGGGAGGGCGAATCACCTACGAGCAGTACTCC. Amino acid sequence: CASSFFRLAGGRITYEQYS.

A few counts support this clonotype. One junction end disagrees with the germline gene, perhaps due to a read error. The chain combines TRBV11-3 with TRBJ2-1, with D uncertain. The CDR3 length is 14 residues. The V gene's germline CDR1 is SGHNT and CDR2 YENEEA. CDR3 sequence: CGSSFASPYNEQFF. The CDR3, as DNA: TGTGGCAGCAGCTTCGCCAGCCCCTACAATGAGCAGTTCTTC. Full variable domain (rest looked up from reference TRBV11-3 and TRBJ2-1): EAGVVQSPRYKIIEKKQPVAFWCNPISGHNTLYWYLQNLGQGPELLIRYENEEAVDDSQLPKDRFSAERLKGVDSTLKIQPAELGDSAVYLCGSSFASPYNEQFFGPGTRLTVL.